Below, 5 T cell receptor beta chains from the same sample are listed, as sequenced in a study of CD8 T cells in ankylosing spondylitis. Study findings and constraints: Characteristic, it appeared, of ankylosing spondylitis blood was a TCR beta motif of about eight highly homologous variants.

No antigen has been assigned to these receptors. TCRdb reprocessed the 5' RACE reads via MiXCR and lists one record per CDR3 protein. The sample yields about 540,000 distinct CDR3 sequences, about 13% seen once. What was sequenced was blood, either unsorted or a sorted T cell fraction (not recorded which). The source of these receptors is a male donor with ankylosing spondylitis.

V and J are TRBV15 and TRBJ2-7, with 7 bases identical to TRBD2. This CDR3 has 16 residues. Trimming removed 1 base from V and 2 bases from J; junction bases left unmatched: 8. The germline V gene has CDR1 LNHNV and CDR2 YYDKDF (reference sequence). The CDR3 coding sequence is TGTGCCACCAGCAGAGTCCGCGGGGGTGTCCCCTACGAGCAGTACTTC. Translated, it gives CATSRVRGGVPYEQYF.

This chain joins TRBV7-8 and TRBJ1-5; D perhaps matches TRBD1 (6 bases). The V end was cut by 5 bases, the J end by 6 bases, with 20 bases between. The CDR3 is 16 residues long. Germline CDR1 SGHVS, CDR2 FQNEAQ. The CDR3: CASSTRGGGGSQPQHF. CDR3 nucleotide sequence: TGTGCCAGCAGCACCCGAGGAGGGGGTGGTAGTCAGCCCCAGCATTTT. Variable domain in full (rest from reference TRBV7-8 and TRBJ1-5): GAGVSQSPRYKVAKRGQDVALRCDPISGHVSLFWYQQALGQGPEFLTYFQNEAQLDKSGLPSDRFFAERPEGSVSTLKIQRTQQEDSAVYLCASSTRGGGGSQPQHFGDGTRLSIL.

The chain is built from TRBV5-5 and TRBJ1-4, with TRBD1 matching 10 bases. Losses at the gene ends were 4 bases for V and 6 bases for J; bases not matched to a gene: 6. The CDR3 sequence is 15 residues long. CDR1 is SGHKS and CDR2 is YYEKEE in the germline V gene (reference sequence). In nucleotides, the CDR3 is TGTGCCAGCAGCCTTCTGACAGGGGGCGATGAAAAACTGTTTTTT. It translates to CASSLLTGGDEKLFF. Combining the CDR3 with reference TRBV5-5 and TRBJ1-4 gives the whole variable domain DAGVTQSPTHLIKTRGQQVTLRCSPISGHKSVSWYQQVLGQGPQFIFQYYEKEERGRGNFPDRFSARQFPNYSSELNVNALLLGDSALYLCASSLLTGGDEKLFFGSGTQLSVL.

The chain joins TRBV7-2 to TRBJ2-1; possible D gene TRBD2, 6 bases. V lost 5 bases to trimming and J lost 3 bases, with 14 bases between them. The CDR3 length is 15 residues. Germline CDR1 reads SGHTA; CDR2 reads FQGNSA. The CDR3 reads CASSAGRPIYNEQFF. Here the CDR3 DNA reads TGTGCCAGCAGCGCTGGGAGGCCGATCTACAATGAGCAGTTCTTC.

This chain links TRBV3-1 with TRBJ2-7; D is unclear. The CDR3 sequence is 11 residues long. Germline V gene data show CDR1 as LGHDT and CDR2 as YNNKEL (reference sequence). The V end lost 6 bases, the J end lost 9 bases, and 12 bases lay between the germline ends. The CDR3 DNA follows: TGTGCCAGCAGGGGGAAGCATGGGCAGTACTTC. Protein product: CASRGKHGQYF.